The clone carrying this T cell receptor beta chain was recorded a few times. This record comes from a study of OX40 agonist ivuxolimab in advanced cancers. Background on the study: Those enrolled were 80% to 85% male, with a mean age of around 57 years and ages from 23 to 79.

Profiling relied on immunoSEQ multiplex PCR, and the TCRdb table lists in-frame clones only, not all of them. Found here are around 93,000 clones, around nine tenths of them singletons; the top ten hold around 1.5%. CDR1 SGHTA and CDR2 FQGTGA come from the germline V gene. The CDR3 has 13 amino acids. V was trimmed by 8 bases and J by 4 bases, leaving 13 bases between them. The clonotype originates from an adult with an advanced solid tumor such as melanoma, head and neck, liver or kidney cancer. Source: CD4+ or CD8+ T cells sorted from blood, taken in a trial of the OX40 agonist ivuxolimab. The rearrangement joins TRBV7-3 to TRBJ2-3, with D maybe TRBD2 (5 bases). CDR3 DNA sequence: TGTGCCAGCTCCTTCGGGGTCGCAGATACGCAGTATTTT. Translating it yields CASSFGVADTQYF.